The source of this TCR beta chain is a study of T cells in narcolepsy. Study background: Enrolled donors included narcolepsy type 1 or type 2 patients and healthy controls. The study, taken as a whole, reports: Same-patient CSF and blood CD4+ T cell clonotypes included HCRT-specific and TRIB2-specific autoreactive ones.

Per germline, CDR1 MNHNY and CDR2 SVGAGI (reference sequence). This CDR3 has 12 residues. Deletions cut 4 bases from V and 9 bases from J, with 12 bases between. This clone was seen a few times. The target antigen is unknown. Only in-frame clones appear in the TCRdb table, and some are missing; sequencing was by immunoSEQ multiplex PCR. The sample lists about 35,000 clones, more than 75% occurring once. This TCR was recovered from a human donor in good health. This chain links TRBV6-6 with TRBJ2-5; D ambiguous. The specimen was memory (CD45RA-) CD4+ T cells from blood. The CDR3 region has the DNA TGTGCCAGCAGTTCGATAGATTCGGCCCAGTACTTC. It codes for CASSSIDSAQYF.